What follows are 15 T cell receptor beta chains derived from one specimen sequenced in a study of blood T cell repertoires in COVID-19. TCRdb keeps only in-frame clones here, not all; method: immunoSEQ multiplex PCR. The sample holds roughly 86,000 clones; 70% to 90% are singletons and the top ten take nearly 3.5%. The sample was peripheral blood. The source of these receptors is a man in his forties or fifties with acute or convalescent COVID-19.

The CDR3 spells CASSSLMGQGNGYTF. The DNA of the CDR3 is TGTGCCAGCAGCTCTCTTATGGGACAGGGTAACGGCTACACCTTC. The chain recombines TRBV7-9 with TRBJ1-2, with 9 positions matching TRBD1. V lost 4 bases, J lost 8 bases, and 11 bases stayed unmatched. Looked up from germline, CDR1 is SEHNR and CDR2 is FQNEAQ (reference sequence). The CDR3 has 15 amino acids.

This clone was detected only once. This rearrangement joins TRBV29-1 to TRBJ2-3; 10 positions agree with TRBD2. Per germline, CDR1 SQVTM and CDR2 ANQGSEA. CDR3 length: 15 amino acids. V was pared by 3 bases and J by 4 bases, with 7 bases of the junction left unmatched. The CDR3 region has the DNA TGCAGCGTTGACGGGAGCGGGAGGGCCTCAGATACGCAGTATTTT. Its protein product is CSVDGSGRASDTQYF.

The gene calls are TRBV6-6 and TRBJ2-7, with 8 bases lining up with TRBD2. The length of the CDR3 is 15 residues. The germline gives CDR1 MNHNY, CDR2 SVGAGI (reference sequence). V was clipped by 3 bases and J by 2 bases; unmatched bases: 6. Here the CDR3 reads CASSYSAGVPYEQYF. CDR3 DNA: TGTGCCAGCAGTTATTCAGCGGGGGTCCCCTACGAGCAGTACTTC.

This sequence joins TRBV2 and TRBJ2-7; no firm D call. Looked up from germline, CDR1 is SNHLY and CDR2 is FYNNEI. Trimming took off 2 bases at V and 6 bases at J, with 5 bases between the two ends. There are 11 residues in the CDR3. CDR3 sequence (DNA): TGTGCCAGCAGTGAACTAGGCGAGCAGTACTTC. This gives the protein CASSELGEQYF.

The chain joins TRBV25-1 to TRBJ2-5, with TRBD1 identical over 8 bases. With V trimmed by 3 bases and J by 4 bases, 10 bases remained unmatched. This CDR3 is built from 16 residues. Looked up from germline, CDR1 is MGHDK and CDR2 is SYGVNS. The CDR3 DNA reads as TGTGCCAGCAGTGATCTTGGCAGGGGGCCGGGAGAGACCCAGTACTTC. Its protein is CASSDLGRGPGETQYF.

The rearrangement joins TRBV11-2 to TRBJ2-3; D unresolved. The germline V and J ends were trimmed by 5 bases and 1 base, with 10 bases remaining between them. The germline V gene encodes CDR1 SGHAT and CDR2 FQNNGV. The CDR3 length is 14 residues. Here the CDR3 reads CASSAGLGTDTQYF. CDR3 coding DNA: TGTGCCAGCAGCGCAGGATTGGGCACAGATACGCAGTATTTT. Together with reference TRBV11-2 and TRBJ2-3, the CDR3 gives the full variable domain: EAGVAQSPRYKIIEKRQSVAFWCNPISGHATLYWYQQILGQGPKLLIQFQNNGVVDDSQLPKDRFSAERLKGVDSTLKIQPAKLEDSAVYLCASSAGLGTDTQYFGPGTRLTVL.

This clone was counted between two and nine times. The chain carries TRBV19 and TRBJ2-7; D is possibly TRBD1 (6 bases). CDR1 LNHDA and CDR2 SQIVND come from the germline V gene (reference sequence). V lost 1 base, J lost 2 bases, and 12 bases lay in between. There are 15 residues in the CDR3. The CDR3, as DNA: TGTGCCAGTAGTATAGGTCTGCAGGGGACCTACGAGCAGTACTTC. Its protein is CASSIGLQGTYEQYF.

There are a few counts of this clone. The chain uses TRBV24-1 and TRBJ1-2, with TRBD1 matching 9 bases. V lost 0 bases to trimming and J lost 7 bases; unmatched junction nucleotides: 8. The CDR3 consists of 16 residues. Germline assignment: CDR1 KGHDR and CDR2 SFDVKD. CDR3 residues: CATSDLLVQGALGYTF. DNA for the CDR3: TGTGCCACCAGTGATTTGCTTGTACAGGGGGCGCTTGGCTACACCTTC.

The genes are TRBV12-5 and TRBJ1-5; D possibly corresponds to TRBD1 (5 bases). In germline, CDR1 is LGHNT, CDR2 FRNRAP. CDR3 length: 12 amino acids. V lost 6 bases and J lost 5, with 8 bases in between. CDR3 loop: CASGLRDQPQHF. CDR3 nucleotides: TGTGCTAGTGGACTCAGGGATCAGCCCCAGCATTTT.

This clone was recorded once. The chain combines TRBV7-2 with TRBJ2-2, with D uncertain. Trimming removed 2 bases from V and 0 bases from J, with 10 bases in between. Germline V gene sequence: CDR1 SGHTA, CDR2 FQGNSA. This CDR3 is built from 16 residues. CDR3: CASSLRGAPNTGELFF. The CDR3 DNA sequence: TGTGCCAGCAGCTTACGAGGCGCGCCGAACACCGGGGAGCTGTTTTTT.

The rearrangement links TRBV7-2 to TRBJ2-2; 8 nucleotides align to TRBD2. This CDR3 is built from 15 residues. J lost 0 bases, V lost 5 bases, and 2 bases had no gene match. Germline values: CDR1 SGHTA, CDR2 FQGNSA. CDR3 in amino acids: CASSRSGTNTGELFF. In DNA form, the CDR3 reads TGTGCCAGCAGCCGTAGCGGGACGAACACCGGGGAGCTGTTTTTT. The variable domain in full, with the rest retrieved from reference TRBV7-2 and TRBJ2-2, is GAGVSQSPSNKVTEKGKDVELRCDPISGHTALYWYRQSLGQGLEFLIYFQGNSAPDKSGLPSDRFSAERTGGSVSTLTIQRTQQEDSAVYLCASSRSGTNTGELFFGEGSRLTVL.

The chain is built from TRBV7-8 and TRBJ2-3, with D maybe TRBD2 (5 bases). There are 18 residues in the CDR3. Deletions cut 7 bases from V and 6 bases from J, with 29 bases between. The germline V gene encodes CDR1 SGHVS and CDR2 FQNEAQ. The CDR3 protein is CASIPYRLAQATRDTQYF. The CDR3 nucleotides are TGTGCCAGCATCCCTTATCGCCTAGCTCAGGCCACACGGGATACGCAGTATTTT.

The chain employs TRBV5-4 and TRBJ1-6, with 7 positions matching TRBD1. Germline CDR1 SGHNT, CDR2 YYREEE (reference sequence). The CDR3 runs 15 residues. After removal of 0 bases from V and 8 bases from J, the junction contained 5 bases not matched to a gene. The CDR3 is CASSLGRQGYSPLHF. The CDR3 nucleotides are TGTGCCAGCAGCTTGGGTAGACAGGGATATTCACCCCTCCACTTT.

The rearrangement uses TRBV9 and TRBJ2-5, with TRBD2 matching over 15 bases. The CDR3 extends over 18 amino acids. The germline V gene has CDR1 SGDLS and CDR2 YYNGEE. The ends lost 3 bases at V and 9 bases at J; junction bases unmatched: 15. In nucleotides, the CDR3 is TGTGCCAGCAGCGCAGGGACTAGCGGGGGGAGTCGCACGGTGGCCCAGTACTTC. Its translation is CASSAGTSGGSRTVAQYF.

The rearrangement uses TRBV7-8 and TRBJ1-4, with D tentatively TRBD1 (6 bases). Germline V lookup: CDR1 SGHVS, CDR2 FQNEAQ. V lost 5 bases to trimming and J lost 0 bases, with 13 bases between them. The CDR3 loop spans 16 amino acids. For the CDR3, the DNA is TGTGCCAGCAGCCCGGACAGCCATGCAACTAATGAAAAACTGTTTTTT. This codes for CASSPDSHATNEKLFF.